Listed here is a single TCR beta chain. Its antigen is unidentified. This CDR3 contains 15 residues. The germline gives CDR1 DFQATT, CDR2 SNEGSKA (reference sequence). The data stem from a study of monozygotic twins with inflammatory bowel disease. Study-wide results and limits: Patient-to-patient differences in immunosuppressive treatment may have added variability to the repertoires.

Template switching appended UMIs that held a 6-nucleotide sample barcode. Each CDR3 protein gets one entry in TCRdb, which reprocessed the 5' RACE reads and gives no DNA. The record lists around 190,000 distinct CDR3 sequences, of which the ten most abundant hold 1.5% to 2%. The chain recombines TRBV20-1 with TRBJ1-2; the D call from TCRdb, TRBD1, cannot be confirmed without DNA. The specimen sequenced was blood. The clonotype comes from a human donor with ulcerative colitis or Crohn's disease, or a healthy co-twin of an affected twin (not recorded which). The CDR3 sequence is CSAAGQGIVKYGYTF.